Listed below are T cell receptor beta chains from one sample, sequenced in a study of PD-L1 blockade in urothelial cancer. Here immunoSEQ multiplex PCR was the method, and the copy in TCRdb shows in-frame clones only, minus some. The sample carries about 50,000 clones, approximately 85% recorded once. Sequenced here: PBMCs, sampled around atezolizumab (anti-PD-L1) treatment. The receptor set was obtained from a man in his fifties or sixties with urothelial cancer. Each CDR3 is given with its conserved first and last residue. A D gene is named only where the DNA matches it firmly. Size values are once, few and many counts, or a class for expanded clones, and some rows have none.

cdr3_nt: TGCGCCAGCAGCTTGGATAGCGGAGGCGGCAATGAGCAGTTCTTC
cdr3_aa: CASSLDSGGGNEQFF
j_call: TRBJ2-1
clone_size: NA
v_call: TRBV5-1
d_call: NA

cdr3_nt: TGTGCCAGCAGCTTAGTCGCAGAAGTGAACACTGAAGCTTTCTTT
cdr3_aa: CASSLVAEVNTEAFF
j_call: TRBJ1-1
clone_size: NA
v_call: TRBV7-6
d_call: NA

cdr3_nt: TGTGCCACCCAAGGGCGACAGAGCAATCAGCCCCAGCATTTT
cdr3_aa: CATQGRQSNQPQHF
j_call: TRBJ1-5
clone_size: few
v_call: TRBV6-1
d_call: NA

cdr3_nt: TGTGCCATCAGTGAGTCGGTCCAGGGGACCGAGCAGTACTTC
cdr3_aa: CAISESVQGTEQYF
j_call: TRBJ2-7
clone_size: NA
v_call: TRBV10-3
d_call: NA

cdr3_nt: TGTGCCAGCAGTTCACCCCTGACAGGGGGCGTCGAGACCCAGTACTTC
cdr3_aa: CASSSPLTGGVETQYF
j_call: TRBJ2-5
clone_size: NA
v_call: TRBV27
d_call: TRBD1

cdr3_nt: TGTGCCAGCAGCTCAGCGGGGTCCTCCTACAATGAGCAGTTCTTC
cdr3_aa: CASSSAGSSYNEQFF
j_call: TRBJ2-1
clone_size: NA
v_call: TRBV11-3
d_call: TRBD2

cdr3_nt: TGTGCCAGCTCACCCCCGAGAGGGACAGGCGAAACCAAAACTAATGAAAAACTGTTTTTT
cdr3_aa: CASSPPRGTGETKTNEKLFF
j_call: TRBJ1-4
clone_size: NA
v_call: TRBV18
d_call: TRBD1

cdr3_nt: TGCGCCAGCAGCTTGCCGGGAGGGTACACCGGGGAGCTGTTTTTT
cdr3_aa: CASSLPGGYTGELFF
j_call: TRBJ2-2
clone_size: few
v_call: TRBV5-1
d_call: TRBD2

cdr3_nt: TGTGCCAGCGCTACAGGGGGACAGGGGGCAGTCTACGAGCAGTACTTC
cdr3_aa: CASATGGQGAVYEQYF
j_call: TRBJ2-7
clone_size: NA
v_call: TRBV7-8
d_call: TRBD1

cdr3_nt: TGTGCCAGCAGTCTAACAGGGGATAGAAACACCATATATTTT
cdr3_aa: CASSLTGDRNTIYF
j_call: TRBJ1-3
clone_size: NA
v_call: TRBV6-5
d_call: TRBD1

cdr3_nt: TGTGCCAGCAGCTTAGTGGCTAGCGGGGGGTATGTTGAGCAGTTCTTC
cdr3_aa: CASSLVASGGYVEQFF
j_call: TRBJ2-1
clone_size: few
v_call: TRBV11-2
d_call: TRBD2

cdr3_nt: TGTGCCAGCAGGCTTAGGTGGGGGGGGGCCAGTAATGAGCAGTTCTTC
cdr3_aa: CASRLRWGGASNEQFF
j_call: TRBJ2-1
clone_size: NA
v_call: TRBV7-8
d_call: NA

cdr3_nt: TGTGCCAGCAGTTACGGAGACTCCTACGAGCAGTACTTC
cdr3_aa: CASSYGDSYEQYF
j_call: TRBJ2-7
clone_size: NA
v_call: TRBV6-5
d_call: NA

cdr3_nt: TGTGCCAGCAGCGCCCGGACAGAGCCTAATTCACCCCTCCACTTT
cdr3_aa: CASSARTEPNSPLHF
j_call: TRBJ1-6
clone_size: NA
v_call: TRBV7-9
d_call: NA

cdr3_nt: TGTGCCAGCTCACCATACGCGCGGGAGACCCAGTACTTC
cdr3_aa: CASSPYARETQYF
j_call: TRBJ2-5
clone_size: NA
v_call: TRBV18
d_call: NA

cdr3_nt: TGTGCCAGCAGCGAAGATGGACAGGTGTACGAGCAGTACTTC
cdr3_aa: CASSEDGQVYEQYF
j_call: TRBJ2-7
clone_size: NA
v_call: TRBV9
d_call: TRBD1

cdr3_nt: TGTGCCAGCAGTTTAAGCGGGTTTCAAAACATTCAGTACTTC
cdr3_aa: CASSLSGFQNIQYF
j_call: TRBJ2-4
clone_size: NA
v_call: TRBV27
d_call: NA

cdr3_nt: TGTGCCAGCAGTTTCCTTTCAATGGGCTTTTTTCAGCCCCAGCATTTT
cdr3_aa: CASSFLSMGFFQPQHF
j_call: TRBJ1-5
clone_size: NA
v_call: TRBV6-7
d_call: NA